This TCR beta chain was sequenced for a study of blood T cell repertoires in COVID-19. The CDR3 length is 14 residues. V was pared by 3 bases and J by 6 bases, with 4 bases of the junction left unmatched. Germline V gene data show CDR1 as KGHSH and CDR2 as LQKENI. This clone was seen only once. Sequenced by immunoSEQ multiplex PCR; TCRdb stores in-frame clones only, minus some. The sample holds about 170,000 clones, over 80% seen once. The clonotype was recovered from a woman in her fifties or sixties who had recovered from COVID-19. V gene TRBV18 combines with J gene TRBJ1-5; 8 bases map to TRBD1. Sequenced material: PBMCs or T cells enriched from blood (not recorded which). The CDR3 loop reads CASSPLDRGQPQHF. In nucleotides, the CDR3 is TGTGCCAGCTCACCTTTAGACAGGGGTCAGCCCCAGCATTTT.